Presented here are 22 T cell receptor beta chains from one specimen sequenced in a study of blood T cells in healthy people across ages. Through a sample-barcoded 5' primer and a J-beta primer mix, a second PCR was run for roughly 7 to 11 cycles. TCRdb itself ran the 5' RACE reads through MiXCR, one entry per CDR3 protein. The table lists about 930,000 distinct CDR3 sequences, under 35% of them singletons, with 9.5% to 13% in the top ten. The same data also contributed to another study, on T cells of mothers and their children.

The specimen sequenced was blood. Receptors were obtained from a woman in her thirties or forties in good health.

A few counts support this clonotype. The chain couples TRBV28 to TRBJ1-2; 7 nucleotides agree with TRBD1. The V segment lost 5 bases and the J segment 2 bases; nucleotides outside the gene matches: 5. Germline loops: CDR1 MDHEN, CDR2 SYDVKM. The CDR3 totals 14 residues. CDR3 nucleotide sequence: TGTGCCAGCAGTCGTCGGGACAGAAACTATGGCTACACCTTC. Protein product: CASSRRDRNYGYTF.

The sample holds many counts of this clonotype. This chain links TRBV29-1 with TRBJ1-2; no definite D call. The CDR3 totals 10 residues. Germline V gene sequence: CDR1 SQVTM, CDR2 ANQGSEA. V shed 4 bases and J shed 6 bases, with 6 bases lying between them. In nucleotides, the CDR3 is TGCAGCGTTGGAGAGAATGGCTACACCTTC. Translating gives CSVGENGYTF.

The chain carries TRBV6-5 and TRBJ1-1; possibly TRBD1 for D (6 bases). V was shortened by 4 bases and J by 10 bases, with 13 bases between the two germline ends. Germline CDR1 and CDR2: MNHEY and SVGAGI. CDR3 length: 12 residues. The CDR3: CASSSGAAGAFF. CDR3 nucleotide sequence: TGTGCCAGCAGTTCGGGGGCAGCTGGAGCTTTCTTT.

This clonotype turned up a few times. The chain employs TRBV7-2 and TRBJ2-7; 8 bases are shared with TRBD1. This CDR3 region has 15 residues. Trimming removed 5 bases from V and 2 bases from J; junction bases left unmatched: 8. Per germline, CDR1 SGHTA and CDR2 FQGNSA. In DNA form, the CDR3 reads TGTGCCAGCAGCACCCGACAGGGGAGAGCCTACGAGCAGTACTTC. This encodes CASSTRQGRAYEQYF.

The chain combines TRBV5-6 with TRBJ2-2; tentatively, D is TRBD2 (5 bases). Germline V gene sequence: CDR1 SGHDT, CDR2 YYEEEE. The CDR3 is made up of 16 amino acids. V was clipped by 1 base and J by 1 base, with 11 bases between them. The CDR3 spells CASSLSGDLNTGELFF. CDR3 DNA sequence: TGTGCCAGCAGCTTGAGCGGCGACCTGAACACCGGGGAGCTGTTTTTT. The entire variable domain, with the rest obtained from reference TRBV5-6 and TRBJ2-2, is as follows: DAGVTQSPTHLIKTRGQQVTLRCSPKSGHDTVSWYQQALGQGPQFIFQYYEEEERQRGNFPDRFSGHQFPNYSSELNVNALLLGDSALYLCASSLSGDLNTGELFFGEGSRLTVL.

Regarding this clonotype: A single base separates this from a much larger clone, so it may be a read error. The chain recombines TRBV7-2 with TRBJ1-5; a weak D match, TRBD1 (5 bases). The CDR3 spans 14 residues. The germline V gene encodes CDR1 SGHTA and CDR2 FQGNSA. The DNA of the CDR3 is TGTGCCAGCAGCGCCTGGGACGGCAATCAGCCCCGGCATTTT. Residues: CASSAWDGNQPRHF.

The chain uses TRBV3-1 and TRBJ2-1; 7 bases align to TRBD1. The germline gives CDR1 LGHDT, CDR2 YNNKEL (reference sequence). There are 16 residues in the CDR3. J gave up 0 bases and V 6 bases, and 8 bases lay outside the gene matches. The CDR3 here is CASSRQGWSSYNEQFF. The DNA for the CDR3 is TGTGCCAGCAGTCGACAGGGTTGGTCCTCCTACAATGAGCAGTTCTTC.

The rearrangement uses TRBV2 and TRBJ2-2, with a possible D match to TRBD1 (6 bases). Germline V CDR1 and CDR2: SNHLY, FYNNEI. This CDR3 is built from 13 residues. V was cut by 10 bases and J by 4 bases, with 13 bases left in between. The CDR3 region is CATTGPGTGELFF. CDR3 nucleotide sequence: TGTGCCACAACAGGGCCGGGCACCGGGGAGCTGTTTTTT. The variable domain in full, completed from reference TRBV2 and TRBJ2-2, reads EPEVTQTPSHQVTQMGQEVILRCVPISNHLYFYWYRQILGQKVEFLVSFYNNEISEKSEIFDDQFSVERPDGSNFTLKIRSTKLEDSAMYFCATTGPGTGELFFGEGSRLTVL.

The chain recombines TRBV30 with TRBJ2-7; maybe TRBD2 (5 bases). Trimming removed 2 bases from V and 2 bases from J, with 19 bases in between. The CDR3 contains 16 residues. The germline V gene encodes CDR1 GTSNPN and CDR2 SVGIG (reference sequence). The CDR3 nucleotides read TGTGCCTGGAGTCCACTTGGGCAGAGGGCAACCTACGAGCAGTACTTC. Its translation: CAWSPLGQRATYEQYF.

This chain links TRBV7-2 with TRBJ2-1, with no clear D. Trimming removed 5 bases at V and 7 bases at J, with 9 bases between. Germline CDR1 SGHTA, CDR2 FQGNSA. The CDR3 has 12 residues. CDR3 amino acids: CASSPGVNEQFF. In DNA form, the CDR3 reads TGTGCCAGCAGCCCGGGTGTTAATGAGCAGTTCTTC.

This clonotype appeared many times. V usage is TRBV20-1 and J usage is TRBJ2-7, with D tentatively TRBD1 (5 bases). The length of the CDR3 is 16 residues. Trimming removed 3 bases from V and 2 bases from J, with 20 bases in between. Per the germline V gene, CDR1 is DFQATT and CDR2 is SNEGSKA (reference sequence). The CDR3 DNA is TGCAGTGCTAGGTCACCAGTTCCAGGGAATCCCTACGAGCAGTACTTC. Its protein is CSARSPVPGNPYEQYF.

V is TRBV6-6 and J is TRBJ1-1; no reliable D call. The CDR3 length is 12 residues. V shed 8 bases and J shed 7 bases, with 14 bases lying between them. The V gene's germline CDR1 is MNHNY and CDR2 SVGAGI (reference sequence). In DNA form, the CDR3 reads TGTGCCAGCTCGTATCCGCGGGGTGAAGCTTTCTTT. This encodes CASSYPRGEAFF.

In the case of this clonotype: A read error may produce the germline difference seen at one junction end. The chain is built from TRBV7-8 and TRBJ2-4; 10 bases line up with TRBD1. Per germline, CDR1 SGHVS and CDR2 FQNEAQ. CDR3 length: 19 residues. The chain's CDR3 is CASSLGSGQGTLAKNSQYF. CDR3 in DNA: TGTGCCAGCAGCTTAGGATCGGGACAGGGGACCTTAGCCAAAAACAGTCAGTACTTC.

The genes are TRBV20-1 and TRBJ1-5; 8 bases map to TRBD1. Unmatched junction bases numbered 5, after V lost 2 bases and J lost 5 bases. Looked up from germline, CDR1 is DFQATT and CDR2 is SNEGSKA (reference sequence). The CDR3 spans 14 residues. This CDR3 reads CSARQGADHQPQHF. The CDR3 DNA sequence: TGCAGTGCTAGACAGGGGGCGGATCATCAGCCCCAGCATTTT.

This clonotype was seen only once. A much larger clonotype is one base distant, so this may be a read error. The J gene is TRBJ2-3, the V gene TRBV12-3 or TRBV12-4; tentatively, D is TRBD1 (5 bases). The CDR3 covers 16 residues. CDR3 sequence (DNA): TGTGCCAGCAGTTTAGCGCAGCGCAGGTTGACAGATGCGCAGTATTTT. Protein sequence: CASSLAQRRLTDAQYF.

This clonotype was found many times. This chain links TRBV28 with TRBJ1-2; possibly TRBD1 for D (5 bases). There are 11 residues in the CDR3. CDR1 MDHEN and CDR2 SYDVKM come from the germline V gene. V lost 5 bases to trimming and J lost 8 bases, with 9 bases between them. The CDR3 is CASSKTGGYTF. The CDR3 DNA reads TGTGCCAGCAGTAAAACAGGAGGCTACACCTTC.

The rearrangement joins TRBV5-1 to TRBJ1-1; 9 nucleotides agree with TRBD1. V trimming: 0 bases; J trimming: 4 bases; junction bases outside the gene matches: 7. Germline lookup yields CDR1 SGHRS and CDR2 YFSETQ. The CDR3 covers 16 residues. The CDR3 loop reads CASSLGPQGASTEAFF. The CDR3 nucleotides read TGCGCCAGCAGCTTGGGCCCACAGGGGGCGAGCACTGAAGCTTTCTTT.

The chain combines TRBV7-3 with TRBJ1-2; the match to TRBD1 covers 7 bases. This CDR3 contains 13 residues. The ends lost 5 bases at V and 4 bases at J; junction bases unmatched: 4. Germline V gives CDR1 SGHTA, CDR2 FQGTGA. CDR3 DNA sequence: TGTGCCAGCAGCGCCGGGACAGTCTATGGCTACACCTTC. It translates to CASSAGTVYGYTF.

The chain links TRBV27 to TRBJ2-2; D remains unclear. The length of the CDR3 is 14 residues. Trimming stripped 6 bases from V and 5 bases from J, with 13 bases between. CDR1 and CDR2 (germline): MNHEY, SMNVEV (reference sequence). The CDR3 loop reads CASSPTFGTGELFF. The CDR3 nucleotides are TGTGCCAGCAGCCCCACCTTTGGGACCGGGGAGCTGTTTTTT.

At least ten counts were recorded for this clonotype. This may arise from a read error, as a much more abundant clone is one base away. The chain employs TRBV2 and TRBJ2-6, with a weak D call TRBD1 (6 bases). This CDR3 has 19 amino acids. Germline-derived CDR1 and CDR2 are SNHLY and FYNNEI. Written as DNA, the CDR3 is TGTGCCAGCCGTGAAGGTAGAGGTACTGGGGGCTCTGGGGCCAACGTCCGGACTTTC. Translation: CASREGRGTGGSGANVRTF.

For this clonotype: A much more abundant neighbour one base away suggests this may be a read error. The genes are TRBV6-6 and TRBJ2-3; the match to TRBD2 covers 7 bases. The CDR3 length is 15 residues. CDR1 is MNHNY, CDR2 SVGAGI, per germline (reference sequence). The V and J ends lost 5 bases and 0 bases, in that order; junction bases with no gene match: 5. CDR3 coding DNA: TGTGCCAGCAGTAGGGAGGGAACTAGCACAGATACGCAGTATTTT. Protein: CASSREGTSTDTQYF.

The genes are TRBV5-1 and TRBJ1-2; unclear D gene. The CDR3 loop spans 14 amino acids. Germline values: CDR1 SGHRS, CDR2 YFSETQ. V lost 0 bases, J lost 6 bases, and 12 bases lay in between. The CDR3 is CASSLAGGGDGYTF. For the CDR3, the DNA is TGCGCCAGCAGCTTGGCCGGCGGCGGGGATGGCTACACCTTC.